Below are 19 T cell receptor beta chains sequenced from a single sample in a study of RUNX1 and TCR beta rearrangement in T-cell leukemia. The sequenced amplicons covered TCR beta DJ as well as VDJ rearrangements. A single record per CDR3 protein comes from TCRdb applying MiXCR to the PCR reads. Among about 590 distinct CDR3 sequences listed, roughly a fifth were seen once. The sample comprised blood. These receptors were collected from a male donor with T-cell acute lymphoblastic leukemia.

This clonotype is judged hyperexpanded. The chain carries TRBV19 and TRBJ1-1; weak D call: TRBD1 (6 bases). V lost 2 bases to trimming and J lost 9 bases, with 16 bases between them. This CDR3 comprises 14 residues. Germline CDR1 reads LNHDA; CDR2 reads SQIVND (reference sequence). The CDR3 nucleotides are TGTGCCAGTAGTATACTTTACGGACAGACTAAAGCTTTCTTT. Protein sequence: CASSILYGQTKAFF.

The gene calls are TRBV28 and TRBJ1-4; 10 bases align to TRBD1. CDR3 size: 15 residues. CDR1 and CDR2 from the germline V gene are MDHEN and SYDVKM. Losses at the gene ends were 3 bases for V and 6 bases for J; bases not matched to a gene: 4. The CDR3 coding sequence is TGTGCCAGCAGTTTCGCCGGGACAGGGGATGAAAAACTGTTTTTT. Its translation is CASSFAGTGDEKLFF.

This clonotype has more than one count but fewer than ten. The chain has TRBV2 and TRBJ1-6, with D perhaps matching TRBD1 (5 bases). The CDR3 contains 14 residues. Germline CDR1 and CDR2: SNHLY and FYNNEI. Trimming removed 7 bases from V and 10 bases from J, with 17 bases in between. This CDR3 reads CASTLGREGSPLHF. In nucleotides, the CDR3 is TGTGCCAGCACCCTGGGCAGGGAGGGATCACCCCTCCACTTT.

A remark on this clonotype: A read error may explain this, as a much larger clone is one base away. The chain combines TRBV5-5 with TRBJ2-7; 12 bases fit TRBD2. The junction had 6 bases not matched to a gene; V was cut back by 0 bases and J by 5 bases. This CDR3 is built from 16 residues. Germline CDR1 SGHKS, CDR2 YYEKEE (reference sequence). The CDR3 sequence: CASSLGLAGVAHEQYF. Here the CDR3 DNA reads TGTGCCAGCAGCTTGGGACTAGCGGGAGTGGCCCACGAGCAGTACTTC.

Relative to its sample, this clonotype is medium-sized. The J gene is TRBJ1-2, the V gene TRBV12-3 or TRBV12-4; the match to TRBD1 covers 7 bases. V shed 3 bases, J shed 7 bases, and the junction held 8 bases outside the gene matches. The CDR3 contains 14 residues. The chain's CDR3 is CASSLRTPGGGYTF. As DNA, the CDR3 is TGTGCCAGCAGTTTGCGGACACCAGGGGGTGGCTACACCTTC.

By sample fraction, this clonotype is medium-sized. This chain links TRBV12-5 with TRBJ2-7, with 8 bases lining up with TRBD1. The V gene's germline CDR1 is LGHNT and CDR2 FRNRAP. There are 15 residues in the CDR3. The ends lost 3 bases at V and 4 bases at J; junction bases unmatched: 8. The CDR3 DNA sequence: TGTGCTAGTGGTTTTCCCGGGACAGGCGGGTACGAGCAGTACTTC. Translating gives CASGFPGTGGYEQYF.

In its sample, this clonotype ranks as large. The V gene is TRBV20-1, the J gene TRBJ1-3; D is ambiguous. The V end lost 2 bases, the J end lost 4 bases, and 3 bases lay between the germline ends. The germline V gene encodes CDR1 DFQATT and CDR2 SNEGSKA (reference sequence). The CDR3 consists of 11 residues. The CDR3 bases are TGCAGTGCTAGATCAGGAAACACCATATATTTT. This encodes CSARSGNTIYF.

At least ten counts were recorded for this clonotype. This chain links TRBV5-1 with TRBJ2-7; TRBD1 is a possible D gene (5 bases). The CDR3 spans 12 residues. Trimming removed 3 bases from V and 3 bases from J, with 7 bases in between. The germline CDR1 and CDR2 sequences are SGHRS and YFSETQ. CDR3 in DNA: TGCGCCAGCAGCTACGACAGCTACGAGCAGTACTTC. Encoded protein: CASSYDSYEQYF.

In this sample, this clonotype turned up a few times. The CDR3 protein is CASSTSVERPYGYIF. The CDR3 bases are TGTGCCAGCAGCACCTCGGTAGAGCGCCCCTATGGCTACATCTTC. The chain is built from TRBV21-1 and TRBJ1-2; whether TRBD1, the table's D call, matches the DNA was not checked. TRBV21-1 is described as a pseudogene. The CDR3 covers 15 residues.

This clonotype is large. The chain carries TRBV20-1 and TRBJ2-7, with D uncertain. Trimming stripped 1 base from V and 3 bases from J, with 4 bases between. The CDR3 contains 11 residues. The germline CDR1 and CDR2 sequences are DFQATT and SNEGSKA (reference sequence). CDR3 protein: CSARVLYEQYF. Here the CDR3 DNA reads TGCAGTGCTAGAGTACTCTACGAGCAGTACTTC.

By share, this clonotype ranks as large. The chain uses TRBV7-9 and TRBJ1-1; perhaps TRBD1 as D (6 bases). V was trimmed by 2 bases and J by 4 bases, leaving 11 bases between them. Germline V gives CDR1 SEHNR, CDR2 FQNEAQ (reference sequence). The CDR3 is made up of 14 amino acids. In nucleotides, the CDR3 is TGTGCCAGCAGCTTACGGGGGGCCGGCACTGAAGCTTTCTTT. Encoded protein: CASSLRGAGTEAFF.

Points on this clonotype: This is likely a read error, given that the CDR3 carries no conserved phenylalanine or tryptophan at its end. The chain couples TRBV20-1 to TRBJ1-1; weak D call: TRBD1 (5 bases). Germline V gives CDR1 DFQATT, CDR2 SNEGSKA (reference sequence). The CDR3 is 11 residues long. The CDR3 protein is CRVRGKTEAFV. The DNA of the CDR3 is TGCAGGGTCCGGGGGAAAACTGAAGCTTTCGTT.

In DNA, the CDR3 is TGTGCCAGCAGTGAAGGCGAGTGGGGGGGAAATCAGCCCCAGCATTTT. This translates into CASSEGEWGGNQPQHF. The V and J genes are TRBV25-1 and TRBJ1-5, with a possible D match to TRBD1 (5 bases). Germline V gene lookup returns CDR1 MGHDK and CDR2 SYGVNS. The CDR3 spans 16 residues. V was cut by 2 bases and J by 4 bases, with 15 bases left in between.

This clonotype is labeled as large (0.1 to 1%). The chain recombines TRBV20-1 with TRBJ1-5; tentatively, D is TRBD1 (5 bases). The CDR3 runs 16 residues. The ends were cut back, 1 base at V and 2 bases at J, with 15 bases in the middle. Germline assignment: CDR1 DFQATT and CDR2 SNEGSKA (reference sequence). The CDR3 region is CSARVYQGGGNQPQHF. CDR3 nucleotide sequence: TGCAGTGCTAGAGTATACCAGGGCGGCGGCAATCAGCCCCAGCATTTT.

This clonotype was counted only a few times. The V and J genes are TRBV6-5 and TRBJ1-5, with 9 bases matching TRBD1. Per the germline V gene, CDR1 is MNHEY and CDR2 is SVGAGI. Trimming took 6 bases from V and 7 from J; bases not matched to a gene: 10. CDR3 size: 15 residues. The DNA of the CDR3 is TGTGCCAGCAGCCACCAGGGACAGGGCGGGCAGCCCCAGCATTTT. It yields the protein CASSHQGQGGQPQHF.

Within the sample, this clonotype is medium-sized. The gene calls are TRBV5-1 and TRBJ1-1; D is possibly TRBD1 (5 bases). V gave up 3 bases and J gave up 4 bases, with 10 bases separating them. This CDR3 region has 13 residues. Looked up from germline, CDR1 is SGHRS and CDR2 is YFSETQ. This CDR3 reads CASSYQGSTEAFF. CDR3 in DNA: TGCGCCAGCAGCTATCAGGGATCCACTGAAGCTTTCTTT.

This chain connects TRBV20-1 to TRBJ1-2; no clear D gene. Trimming stripped 1 base from V and 4 bases from J, with 13 bases between. The CDR3 has 14 amino acids. Per the germline V gene, CDR1 is DFQATT and CDR2 is SNEGSKA (reference sequence). CDR3 amino acids: CSARVGADFYGYTF. The CDR3 DNA follows: TGCAGTGCTAGAGTTGGAGCAGACTTCTATGGCTACACCTTC.

This clonotype is termed large. DNA for the CDR3: TGCAGTGCTAGATCAAACAGAGGAGCGAATTCACCCCTCCACTTT. Its translation: CSARSNRGANSPLHF. The chain recombines TRBV20-1 with TRBJ1-6; D remains unclear. Germline CDR1 DFQATT, CDR2 SNEGSKA (reference sequence). CDR3 length: 15 amino acids. The V end was cut by 2 bases, the J end by 7 bases, with 15 bases between.

For this clonotype: This clone may be a read error of a much larger clone one base away. This rearrangement joins TRBV28 to TRBJ1-5, with a possible D match to TRBD1 (6 bases). CDR3 length: 18 amino acids. The germline CDR1 and CDR2 sequences are MDHEN and SYDVKM. CDR3 coding DNA: TGTGCCGGCAGTTGCCTTCGGGACATAACTTTGTTCAATCAGCCCCAGCATTTT. As protein: CAGSCLRDITLFNQPQHF. The full variable domain, in which reference TRBV28 and TRBJ1-5 provide the parts outside the CDR3, is DVKVTQSSRYLVKRTGEKVFLECVQDMDHENMFWYRQDPGLGLRLIYFSYDVKMKEKGDIPEGYSVSREKKERFSLILESASTNQTSMYLCAGSCLRDITLFNQPQHFGDGTRLSIL.